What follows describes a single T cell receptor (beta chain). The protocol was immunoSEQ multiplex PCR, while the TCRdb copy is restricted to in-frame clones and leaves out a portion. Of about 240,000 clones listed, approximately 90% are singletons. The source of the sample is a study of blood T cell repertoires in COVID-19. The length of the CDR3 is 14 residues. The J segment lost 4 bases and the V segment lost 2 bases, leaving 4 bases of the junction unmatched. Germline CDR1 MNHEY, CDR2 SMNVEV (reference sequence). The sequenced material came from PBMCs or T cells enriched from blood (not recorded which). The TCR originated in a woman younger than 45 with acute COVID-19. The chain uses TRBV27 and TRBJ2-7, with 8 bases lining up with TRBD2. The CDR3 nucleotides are TGTGCCAGCAGTTTAGCGGGGGGTAAATACGAGCAGTACTTC. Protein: CASSLAGGKYEQYF.